The 14 T cell receptor beta chains below all came from one sample that was sequenced in a study of blood T cells in healthy people across ages. The use of a sample-barcoded 5' primer and a J-beta primer mix characterized a second PCR of about 7 to 12 cycles. TCRdb recomputed calls from the 5' RACE reads with MiXCR, one row per CDR3 protein. Of about 810,000 distinct CDR3 sequences in the sample, 35% to 40% were seen once. The sequencing sample was made of blood. These receptors originate from a man younger than 35 in good health.

The J gene is TRBJ2-7, the V gene TRBV3-1; 8 bases match TRBD2. The CDR3 sequence is 19 residues long. With V trimmed by 4 bases and J by 7 bases, 24 bases remained unmatched. CDR1 and CDR2 from the germline V gene are LGHDT and YNNKEL (reference sequence). CDR3 DNA sequence: TGTGCCAGCAGCCTTTCAACCGCGGTGTTAGCGGGGCCCTACAATGAGCAGTACTTC. The encoded protein is CASSLSTAVLAGPYNEQYF.

This clonotype has only one observation. Being one base from a much bigger clone, this may be a read error. The chain joins TRBV29-1 to TRBJ2-1; D gene ambiguous. The J call is in doubt because the DNA end fits TRBJ2-7 better. From germline, CDR1 is SQVTM and CDR2 ANQGSEA. The CDR3 loop spans 13 amino acids. This chain's CDR3 is CSVLQASYNEQYF. The CDR3 bases are TGCAGCGTCCTACAAGCCTCCTACAATGAGCAGTACTTC.

The genes are TRBV20-1 and TRBJ1-6, with a weak D call TRBD1 (6 bases). V was cut by 6 bases and J by 7 bases, with 22 bases left in between. The CDR3 sequence is 16 residues long. The germline V gene has CDR1 DFQATT and CDR2 SNEGSKA (reference sequence). This CDR3 reads CSAHRSGTSGNSPLHF. The DNA of the CDR3 is TGCAGTGCCCATAGATCCGGGACATCAGGAAATTCACCCCTCCACTTT.

The J gene is TRBJ2-3, the V gene TRBV6-2 or TRBV6-3; 13 bases are a match to TRBD2. With 6 bases clipped from V and 1 base from J, the junction kept 4 bases outside the gene matches. This CDR3 comprises 16 residues. Germline V CDR1 and CDR2: MNHEY, SVGEGT. CDR3 bases: TGTGCCAGCAGACTAGCGGGGGGGCCCCGCACAGATACGCAGTATTTT. Residues: CASRLAGGPRTDTQYF.

This clonotype was found many times. The V and J genes are TRBV4-2 and TRBJ2-1; D unresolved. Germline values: CDR1 LGHNA, CDR2 YNFKEQ. The CDR3 length is 15 residues. Trimming took off 0 bases at V and 8 bases at J, with 14 bases between the two ends. The CDR3 bases are TGTGCCAGCAGCCAAGATAGGGTCCCCTCCCATGAGCAGTTCTTC. Amino acids: CASSQDRVPSHEQFF.

This clonotype has more than one count but fewer than ten. The rearrangement links TRBV12-3 or TRBV12-4 to TRBJ1-1; 7 nucleotides line up with TRBD1. Trimming cost V 7 bases and J 11 bases; bases outside gene matches: 16. The CDR3 runs to 14 residues. Here the CDR3 DNA reads TGTGCCAGCACCCCTTCAGGTGGGGACAGAAAGGCTTTCTTT. This codes for CASTPSGGDRKAFF.

This sequence joins TRBV29-1 and TRBJ2-2; 7 bases map to TRBD1. The CDR3 is 13 residues long. Looked up from germline, CDR1 is SQVTM and CDR2 is ANQGSEA. Trimming at V came to 6 bases and at J to 4 bases, leaving 5 bases not matched to a gene. The CDR3 protein is CSVETGFTGELFF. In DNA, the CDR3 is TGCAGCGTGGAGACAGGGTTCACCGGGGAGCTGTTTTTT.

This clonotype was recorded a few times. The chain carries TRBV6-2 or TRBV6-3 and TRBJ2-1, with 11 bases aligning to TRBD2. Germline loops: CDR1 MNHEY, CDR2 SVGEGT. Trimming cost V 4 bases and J 3 bases; bases outside gene matches: 5. The CDR3 consists of 16 residues. The CDR3 here is CASSSASGGYYNEQFF. The CDR3 region has the DNA TGTGCCAGCAGTTCCGCTAGCGGGGGGTACTACAATGAGCAGTTCTTC.

This clonotype was counted only a few times. The V call is TRBV20-1, the J call TRBJ1-6, with 7 bases identical to TRBD1. Trimming cost V 5 bases and J 9 bases; bases outside gene matches: 10. CDR3 length: 14 residues. The germline gives CDR1 DFQATT, CDR2 SNEGSKA (reference sequence). The CDR3 DNA follows: TGCAGTGCTCCCCGACAGGGTAGAGGTTCACCCCTCCACTTT. This encodes CSAPRQGRGSPLHF.

This chain connects TRBV5-5 to TRBJ1-5, with D hard to call. V was pared by 3 bases and J by 1 base, with 8 bases between. The CDR3 is 14 amino acids. Germline V gene sequence: CDR1 SGHKS, CDR2 YYEKEE (reference sequence). The CDR3 sequence: CASSSWESNQPQHF. As DNA, the CDR3 is TGTGCCAGCAGCTCGTGGGAGAGCAATCAGCCCCAGCATTTT.

The gene calls are TRBV7-9 and TRBJ1-4; no firm D call. This CDR3 comprises 14 residues. The germline gives CDR1 SEHNR, CDR2 FQNEAQ (reference sequence). V lost 4 bases to trimming and J lost 8 bases, with 14 bases between them. CDR3: CASSSGGPDEKLFF. The CDR3 DNA follows: TGTGCCAGCAGCTCCGGAGGACCCGACGAAAAACTGTTTTTT.

This clonotype turned up a few times. The chain has TRBV14 and TRBJ1-2; unclear D gene. Trimming pared 3 bases from V and 8 bases from J, leaving 16 bases between. Per the germline V gene, CDR1 is SGHDN and CDR2 is FVKESK. CDR3 size: 14 residues. The CDR3, as DNA: TGTGCCAGCAGCCAGGACGAGGACTCAGGCGGCTACACCTTC. Protein product: CASSQDEDSGGYTF.

This clonotype came up a few times. The chain combines TRBV6-2 or TRBV6-3 with TRBJ2-1; 11 nucleotides match TRBD1. The CDR3 spans 16 residues. From germline, CDR1 is MNHEY and CDR2 SVGEGT. Germline trimming cut 6 bases from V and 4 bases from J; bases unmatched to any gene: 8. The CDR3 DNA sequence: TGTGCCAGCAGCCACCCCGGGACAGGGGGATACAATGAGCAGTTCTTC. Translated: CASSHPGTGGYNEQFF.

This chain uses TRBV6-5 with TRBJ2-1; D might be TRBD2 (6 bases). Judging by the DNA end, TRBJ2-7 fits better; the J call may be wrong. This CDR3 comprises 15 residues. Per the germline V gene, CDR1 is MNHEY and CDR2 is SVGAGI. The CDR3 spells CASSYGLPSYNEQYF. CDR3 bases: TGTGCCAGCAGTTATGGACTACCCTCCTACAATGAGCAGTACTTC.